The source of this T cell receptor beta chain is a study of shared clonotypes between healthy human individuals (dated by TCRdb to 2020 to 2021). With respect to the entire study: The cohort comprised two women and a few men aged 18 to 49 years. For each donor, CD4 naive and CD4 memory were each run on three plates, CD8 naive on two plates, and CD8 memory on one plate. The study deeply sequenced blood TCR repertoires of five healthy adults to estimate repertoire size and the extent of clonotype sharing between individuals. Different laboratories and diverse techniques were used to prepare libraries and sequence TCR repertoires, to increase sequencing depth and limit assay-specific biases. Leukapheresis yielded between about 0.9 and 8.9 billion PBMCs per donor.

Paper-wide results and their limitations: The small number of donors limited the genetic and exposure-history diversity represented. Pairwise subsampling indicated that sequencing depth was expected to affect the degree of clonotype sharing among donors. Estimated clonotype richness was generally larger for naive than for memory subsets. Higher generation probabilities were observed for clonotypes shared by all four sorted-subset donors than for non-shared clonotypes. When a handful of donors were compared, the shared fraction of clonotypes was approximately 5% for naive CD4, approximately 3.3% for naive CD8, more than 2% for memory CD4, and 0.35% to 0.5% for memory CD8. Sampling was restricted to blood, and TCR repertoires in tissue are likely to differ from TCR repertoires in blood. Rarefaction of sorted-subset datasets indicated incomplete sequencing despite the large sequencing depth.

The donors were healthy, HIV-negative adults who had no recently reported acute infections or vaccinations. All donors were Caucasian adults living in Nashville, Tennessee, USA. CD4+ T cells were enriched by magnetic negative selection; naive cells were then positively selected on CD45RA, and the negative fraction formed the memory subset. Blood was obtained by leukapheresis, after which PBMCs were separated by Ficoll-Histopaque density gradient centrifugation and cryopreserved in liquid nitrogen vapor phase. Analytical flow cytometry was used to check the purity and quantity of each magnetically sorted T cell population. Each sorted fraction had its genomic DNA isolated and then quantified by UV absorbance on a Nanodrop 2000c. A word on this clone: Its recognized antigen is unknown. Base-call qualities are not available, and no considerably larger clone is one nucleotide away.

CDR1 DFQATT and CDR2 SNEGSKA are derived from the germline V gene (reference sequence). The CDR3 runs 10 amino acids, cysteine and phenylalanine included. The kept DNA is CDR3 alone, 30 bases in frame from the first base. V sheds 4 bases and J sheds 11 bases, leaving 11 bases between their ends. TCR CDR3 regions were amplified from genomic DNA by multiplex PCR using the deep immunoSEQ assay. Extracted genomic DNA from each cell subset was spread evenly across all wells of several immunoSEQ 96-well plates, with each plate serving as a replicate. For sorted subsets, each replicate PCR was loaded with around 200 ng genomic DNA, equivalent to some 27,000 T cell genomes. Purified libraries were measured with a Qubit 3.0 fluorometer, size-checked on a Bioanalyzer 2100, and measured again with the KAPA Library Quantification kit. Each immunoSEQ 96-well plate was sequenced on its own single-read 150-cycle Illumina NextSeq 550 flow cell. Processing in the source paper ran as follows. Because the immunoSEQ output included only junctional sequences and no quality scores, the filtering could not be the same as the filtering used for full-length reads. To assign V/J genes and CDR3, sequences were annotated against IMGT germline references using PyIR, a Python wrapper for IgBLAST v1.9. Reads with weak V/J assignments (E-value above 1e-6), missing CDR3, stop codons, out-of-frame junctions, or ambiguous translated residues were removed. V3J clonotypes were defined as sequences sharing the same inferred V gene, J gene, and CDR3 amino acid sequence. Percentage overlap between repertoires was calculated by dividing the number of shared unique clonotypes by the size of the smaller repertoire. Richness of each repertoire was evaluated using RTK rarefaction, the Chao1 estimator, and Recon v2.1 estimates of unobserved clonotypes. Generation probabilities for all TCRbeta clonotypes obtained by the gDNA method from a handful of donors were computed using OLGA. What TCRdb holds here is the immuneACCESS table cut down to in-frame rearrangements. Part of the clones is not present; checked against another copy, under half of the missing clones reflect an unresolved V gene, and the others are unexplained. D and trimming come from the DNA, and the V and J calls and clone size come from that table. Here the sample has some 1.4 million clones; approximately 97% occur a single time. The leading ten clones occupy approximately 1.1% of the sample.

The chain is made from TRBV20-1 and TRBJ1-1; TRBD1 might be the D gene, on 6 matching bases. This receptor was obtained from a man younger than 45 in good health. The source material was naive CD4+ T cells sorted from blood. The cell subset or site label of this sample denotes: CD45RA+ positively selected. CDR3 sequence: CSANRAVAFF. The DNA is TGCAGTGCTAACAGGGCAGTGGCTTTCTTT.